This paragraph reports one T cell receptor beta chain. Its antigen is not known. The CDR3 has 14 residues. CDR1 is MNHEY and CDR2 is SVGEGT in the germline V gene. Trimming took off 6 bases at V and 5 bases at J, with 16 bases between the two ends. The data were obtained in a study of T cells in Graves' hyperthyroidism and ophthalmopathy. It was RNA transcripts that yielded the amplified TCR beta CDR3 regions. A first-round RT-PCR of the TCR CDR3 used the HTBI primer set. Using its own MiXCR run on the multiplex PCR reads, TCRdb lists one record per CDR3 protein. The table includes about 350,000 distinct CDR3 sequences, roughly 20% detected once. Study outcomes and limitations: Most thyroid clonotypes expanded above 0.001 were also detected in blood. Prediction of ophthalmopathy progression came a median around 7.1 months pre-onset.

In the ophthalmopathy cohort, Clinical Activity Score was at least 3, NOSPECS grade at least 4, and duration under 3 months. Criteria for exclusion of patients were uncontrolled infection, other autoimmune disease, pregnancy or lactation. This rearrangement joins TRBV6-2 or TRBV6-3 to TRBJ2-5, with D tentatively TRBD2 (7 bases). The receptor was isolated from a woman in her 40s with Graves' ophthalmopathy. The sample was blood. CDR3 loop: CASSRERGGETQYF. In DNA form, the CDR3 reads TGTGCCAGCAGCAGAGAAAGGGGGGGGGAGACCCAGTACTTC.